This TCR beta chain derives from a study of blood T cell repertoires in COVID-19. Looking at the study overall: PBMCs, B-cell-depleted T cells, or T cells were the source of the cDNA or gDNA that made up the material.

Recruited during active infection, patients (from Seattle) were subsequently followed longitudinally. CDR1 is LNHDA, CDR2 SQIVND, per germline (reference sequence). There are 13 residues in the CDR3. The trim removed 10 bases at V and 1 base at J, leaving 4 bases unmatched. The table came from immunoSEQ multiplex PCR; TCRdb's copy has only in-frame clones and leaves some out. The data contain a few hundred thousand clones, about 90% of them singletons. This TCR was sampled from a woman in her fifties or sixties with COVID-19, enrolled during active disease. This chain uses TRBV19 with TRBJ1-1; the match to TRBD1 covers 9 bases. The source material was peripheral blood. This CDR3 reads CAIRTGANTEAFF. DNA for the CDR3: TGTGCCATCAGGACAGGGGCGAACACTGAAGCTTTCTTT.